These 10 T cell receptor beta chains originate from one sample sequenced in a study of CD8 T cells in ankylosing spondylitis. Using its own MiXCR run on the 5' RACE reads, TCRdb lists one record per CDR3 protein. In the table there are around 120,000 distinct CDR3 sequences, roughly 15% of which are singletons. Sequencing was done on a sample of blood, either unsorted or a sorted T cell fraction (not recorded which). Receptor source: a female donor with ankylosing spondylitis or in good health (not recorded which).

The V gene is TRBV21-1, the J gene TRBJ2-7; the D call of TRBD1 is as the table states it, not checked on the DNA. TRBV21-1 is a recognized pseudogene. The CDR3 totals 13 residues. CDR3 DNA: TGTGCCAAGCCCAGGCAGGGGAACTACGAGCAGTACTTC. The encoded protein is CAKPRQGNYEQYF.

This clonotype showed up just a few times. The V gene is TRBV12-3 or TRBV12-4, the J gene TRBJ2-2; 8 bases agree with TRBD2. The CDR3 has 17 residues. Trimming cost V 10 bases and J 1 base; bases outside gene matches: 14. CDR3 DNA: TGTGCCACCCATCGACCGGGGGGGGCGCGGAACACCGGGGAGCTGTTTTTT. This sequence encodes CATHRPGGARNTGELFF.

Only a few counts were recorded for this clonotype. The chain combines TRBV5-1 with TRBJ2-7, with TRBD1 matching 8 bases. Germline assignment: CDR1 SGHRS and CDR2 YFSETQ. Unmatched junction bases numbered 3, after V lost 1 base and J lost 6 bases. There are 13 residues in the CDR3. DNA for the CDR3: TGCGCCAGCAGCTTGTCCAGGGGGCTCGAGCAGTACTTC. Residues: CASSLSRGLEQYF.

This clonotype came up a few times. V is TRBV5-1 and J is TRBJ2-1; D is ambiguous. The CDR3 is 15 residues long. Germline V CDR1 and CDR2: SGHRS, YFSETQ. Between the trimmed V and J ends, which lost 0 bases and 2 bases, there was a span of 9 bases. In nucleotides, the CDR3 is TGCGCCAGCAGCTTGGTTGCAGAACCCTACAATGAGCAGTTCTTC. It yields the protein CASSLVAEPYNEQFF.

This clonotype turned up a few times. V and J are TRBV18 and TRBJ1-5, with 7 bases identical to TRBD1. There are 13 residues in the CDR3. V lost 5 bases to trimming and J lost 7 bases; unmatched junction nucleotides: 5. The germline V gene encodes CDR1 KGHSH and CDR2 LQKENI. Here the CDR3 reads CASSSDREQPQHF. CDR3 nucleotide sequence: TGTGCCAGCTCATCCGACAGGGAACAGCCCCAGCATTTT.

Of note for this clonotype: The junction shows a germline mismatch at one end, possibly a read error. This chain joins TRBV27 and TRBJ2-2; D ambiguous. Germline CDR1 MNHEY, CDR2 SMNVEV (reference sequence). This CDR3 comprises 12 residues. CDR3 nucleotide sequence: TGTGACAGCAGAAGAAACACCGGGGAGCTGTTTTTT. Translation: CDSRRNTGELFF.

The rearrangement links TRBV12-3 or TRBV12-4 to TRBJ2-1; 7 bases align to TRBD2. The trim removed 6 bases at V and 7 bases at J, leaving 15 bases unmatched. CDR3 size: 16 residues. The CDR3, as DNA: TGTGCCAGCAGCCTAAGAGTAGCGGGTTCTGGTAATGAGCAGTTCTTC. This encodes CASSLRVAGSGNEQFF.

This clonotype was counted a single time. The V gene is TRBV5-5, the J gene TRBJ2-3; D is possibly TRBD1 or TRBD2 (5 bases each). There are 13 residues in the CDR3. The V end was cut by 4 bases, the J end by 7 bases, with 13 bases between. Germline V gives CDR1 SGHKS, CDR2 YYEKEE (reference sequence). The CDR3 region is CASSITGANTQYF. The CDR3 DNA is TGTGCCAGCAGCATAACCGGGGCCAATACGCAGTATTTT.

This clonotype was seen repeatedly, ten times or more. The chain links TRBV3-1 to TRBJ2-3; possibly TRBD1 or TRBD2 for D (5 bases each). Germline lookup yields CDR1 LGHDT and CDR2 YNNKEL (reference sequence). The CDR3 sequence is 16 residues long. V lost 4 bases and J 0 bases, leaving 14 bases between the germline ends. In DNA, the CDR3 is TGTGCCAGCAGCCTCAGAGGGACCCTTAGCACAGATACGCAGTATTTT. This gives the protein CASSLRGTLSTDTQYF.

In this sample, this clonotype turned up many times. The rearrangement uses TRBV28 and TRBJ1-3; 8 nucleotides line up with TRBD1. Losses at the gene ends were 6 bases for V and 0 bases for J; bases not matched to a gene: 7. The CDR3 sequence is 16 residues long. In germline, CDR1 is MDHEN, CDR2 SYDVKM. This CDR3 reads CASSTGTGLSGNTIYF. The CDR3 nucleotides read TGTGCCAGCAGCACAGGGACAGGACTCTCTGGAAACACCATATATTTT. The entire variable domain, with the rest obtained from reference TRBV28 and TRBJ1-3, is as follows: DVKVTQSSRYLVKRTGEKVFLECVQDMDHENMFWYRQDPGLGLRLIYFSYDVKMKEKGDIPEGYSVSREKKERFSLILESASTNQTSMYLCASSTGTGLSGNTIYFGEGSWLTVV.